These 27 T cell receptor beta chains originate from one sample sequenced in a study of blood T cell repertoires in COVID-19. Only in-frame clones appear in the TCRdb table, and some are missing; sequencing was by immunoSEQ multiplex PCR. The profile shows approximately 330,000 clones, about nine tenths of them singletons. The sequenced sample consisted of peripheral blood. The origin of the receptors is a young man with COVID-19, enrolled during active disease.

CDR3 coding DNA: TGTGCCTGGAGGGTGTCCCCTGGGGGGACGAGCTCCTATAATTCACCCCTCCACTTT. This translates into CAWRVSPGGTSSYNSPLHF. The chain recombines TRBV30 with TRBJ1-6; TRBD1 is a possible D gene (5 bases). V was cut by 3 bases and J by 0 bases, with 21 bases left in between. CDR3 length: 19 amino acids. CDR1 GTSNPN and CDR2 SVGIG come from the germline V gene (reference sequence).

The rearrangement joins TRBV9 to TRBJ2-7, with TRBD1 matching 7 bases. Trimming cost V 3 bases and J 1 base; bases outside gene matches: 7. This CDR3 region has 15 residues. The germline CDR1 and CDR2 sequences are SGDLS and YYNGEE. Here the CDR3 DNA reads TGTGCCAGCAGCGGGGGGTTGACAGGGTCCTACGAGCAGTACTTC. This encodes CASSGGLTGSYEQYF.

CDR3 bases: TGTGCCAGCATCCCCGGGAGGGGGCTTGGAAACACCATATATTTT. It encodes CASIPGRGLGNTIYF. J is TRBJ1-3 and V is TRBV7-9; 7 bases align to TRBD1. V lost 7 bases and J lost 3; bases outside the gene matches: 9. Per the germline V gene, CDR1 is SEHNR and CDR2 is FQNEAQ (reference sequence). The CDR3 is 15 residues long.

The V gene is TRBV30, the J gene TRBJ1-2; 11 nucleotides agree with TRBD1. CDR1 and CDR2 (germline): GTSNPN, SVGIG (reference sequence). The CDR3 sequence is 13 residues long. V shed 4 bases, J shed 6 bases, and the junction held 4 bases outside the gene matches. This chain's CDR3 is CAWTDRGRDGYTF. In DNA, the CDR3 is TGTGCCTGGACGGACAGGGGGCGGGATGGCTACACCTTC. The entire variable domain, with the rest obtained from reference TRBV30 and TRBJ1-2, is as follows: SQTIHQWPATLVQPVGSPLSLECTVEGTSNPNLYWYRQAAGRGLQLLFYSVGIGQISSEVPQNLSASRPQDRQFILSSKKLLLSDSGFYLCAWTDRGRDGYTFGSGTRLTVV.

This chain joins TRBV5-6 and TRBJ1-3; a weak D match, TRBD1 (6 bases). V was cut by 3 bases and J by 2 bases, with 6 bases left in between. In germline, CDR1 is SGHDT, CDR2 YYEEEE. The CDR3 length is 13 residues. Written as DNA, the CDR3 is TGTGCCAGCAGCTGGGACACTGGAAACACCATATATTTT. Its translation is CASSWDTGNTIYF.

This clone was seen only a few times. The chain links TRBV13 to TRBJ2-3, with 9 nucleotides matching TRBD2. Per the germline V gene, CDR1 is PRHDT and CDR2 is FYEKMQ (reference sequence). V lost 5 bases and J lost 2; bases outside the gene matches: 14. This CDR3 is built from 18 residues. The CDR3 sequence: CASSPTKGLALNTDTQYF. DNA of the CDR3: TGTGCCAGCAGCCCCACGAAGGGACTAGCCCTTAACACAGATACGCAGTATTTT.

The chain recombines TRBV28 with TRBJ2-5; D possibly corresponds to TRBD2 (6 bases). The germline V gene encodes CDR1 MDHEN and CDR2 SYDVKM. Deletions cut 10 bases from V and 1 base from J, with 19 bases between. This CDR3 comprises 15 residues. CDR3 residues: CATVSFGGAQETQYF. For the CDR3, the DNA is TGTGCCACCGTTTCATTCGGAGGGGCCCAAGAGACCCAGTACTTC.

This clone is a singleton in its sample. The chain recombines TRBV2 with TRBJ1-2; 7 bases agree with TRBD1. The germline CDR1 and CDR2 sequences are SNHLY and FYNNEI. The CDR3 has 15 residues. V gave up 5 bases and J gave up 4 bases; unmatched junction bases: 10. CDR3 sequence (DNA): TGTGCCAGCAGTTTGATGGGGGACAGCTTCTATGGCTACACCTTC. It encodes CASSLMGDSFYGYTF.

This chain connects TRBV30 to TRBJ2-7, with a possible D match to TRBD2 (5 bases). The CDR3 is made up of 13 amino acids. V lost 2 bases and J 4 bases, leaving 12 bases between the germline ends. The germline gives CDR1 GTSNPN, CDR2 SVGIG (reference sequence). The CDR3 DNA follows: TGTGCCTGGAGTCAGAGTAGCGAATACGAGCAGTACTTC. Amino acids: CAWSQSSEYEQYF.

The V gene is TRBV3-1 (or the pseudogene TRBV3-2), the J gene TRBJ1-6; D gene ambiguous. Germline loops: CDR1 LGHDT, CDR2 YNNKEL (reference sequence). V was trimmed by 0 bases and J by 10 bases, leaving 4 bases between them. The CDR3 totals 12 residues. DNA for the CDR3: TGTGCCAGCAGCCAAGAGAGGTCACCCCTCCACTTT. Translating gives CASSQERSPLHF.

The chain carries TRBV7-9 and TRBJ2-5, with TRBD2 as a possible D gene (6 bases). This CDR3 has 15 amino acids. Trimming stripped 5 bases from V and 5 bases from J, with 18 bases between. Germline V gene lookup returns CDR1 SEHNR and CDR2 FQNEAQ (reference sequence). The CDR3 protein is CASSQVRGSKETQYF. As DNA, the CDR3 is TGTGCCAGCAGCCAAGTTCGGGGGAGTAAGGAGACCCAGTACTTC.

The chain uses TRBV19 and TRBJ1-4; 9 nucleotides agree with TRBD1. V trimming: 8 bases; J trimming: 8 bases; junction bases outside the gene matches: 9. This CDR3 spans 14 amino acids. The germline V gene has CDR1 LNHDA and CDR2 SQIVND (reference sequence). The chain's CDR3 is CASRRGTGREKLFF. The CDR3 region has the DNA TGTGCCAGTCGGAGGGGGACAGGGCGAGAAAAACTGTTTTTT.

This chain's CDR3 is CASSETASGYNEQFF. CDR3 DNA: TGTGCCAGCAGTGAGACGGCTAGCGGGTACAATGAGCAGTTCTTC. The chain carries TRBV6-4 and TRBJ2-1; the match to TRBD2 covers 8 bases. V was clipped by 3 bases and J by 4 bases; unmatched bases: 5. The CDR3 runs to 15 residues. CDR1 is MRHNA, CDR2 SNTAGT, per germline.

The chain carries TRBV20-1 and TRBJ2-7; D is possibly TRBD2 (6 bases). Germline V CDR1 and CDR2: DFQATT, SNEGSKA (reference sequence). There are 11 residues in the CDR3. The V gene lost 6 bases and the J gene lost 4 bases, with 10 bases spanning the gap. The CDR3 nucleotides are TGCAGTGCCGGCGGGGAGTACGAGCAGTACTTC. Translating gives CSAGGEYEQYF.

The rearrangement joins TRBV28 to TRBJ1-1; 8 bases align to TRBD1. The CDR3 is 15 amino acids. Germline-derived CDR1 and CDR2 are MDHEN and SYDVKM. Unmatched junction bases numbered 5, after V lost 4 bases and J lost 1 base. The CDR3 coding sequence is TGTGCCAGCAGTTCCCACAGGGGGAGGAACACTGAAGCTTTCTTT. Translating gives CASSSHRGRNTEAFF.

The chain joins TRBV29-1 to TRBJ2-3; D perhaps matches TRBD1 (6 bases). The CDR3 has 14 amino acids. Trimming removed 3 bases at V and 0 bases at J, with 10 bases between. Germline CDR1 reads SQVTM; CDR2 reads ANQGSEA. CDR3 residues: CSVEWGPSTDTQYF. CDR3 coding DNA: TGCAGCGTTGAGTGGGGGCCTAGCACAGATACGCAGTATTTT.

CDR3 residues: CASSLLGQGASGYTF. The CDR3 region has the DNA TGTGCCAGCAGTTTATTGGGACAGGGGGCGTCGGGCTACACCTTC. The chain recombines TRBV27 with TRBJ1-2; 12 nucleotides line up with TRBD1. V shed 1 base and J 8 bases; nucleotides not matched to a gene: 5. Germline loops: CDR1 MNHEY, CDR2 SMNVEV (reference sequence). This CDR3 comprises 15 residues.

The chain links TRBV7-2 to TRBJ1-2; D not certain. V lost 2 bases and J 0 bases, leaving 13 bases between the germline ends. Germline CDR1 is SGHTA and CDR2 is FQGNSA. CDR3 length: 16 amino acids. The CDR3 is CASSLFLGASNYGYTF. CDR3 sequence (DNA): TGTGCCAGCAGCTTATTCTTAGGAGCCTCTAACTATGGCTACACCTTC.

The chain carries TRBV6-2 or TRBV6-3 and TRBJ2-7; 7 bases align to TRBD2. This CDR3 has 15 amino acids. Germline CDR1 is MNHEY and CDR2 is SVGEGT. After removal of 1 base from V and 0 bases from J, the junction contained 3 bases not matched to a gene. CDR3 nucleotides: TGTGCCAGCAGTTACTGGGGGGGACCCTCCTACGAGCAGTACTTC. Protein sequence: CASSYWGGPSYEQYF.

The V call is TRBV7-7, the J call TRBJ2-3; 10 bases match TRBD2. V was pared by 1 base and J by 5 bases, with 6 bases of the junction left unmatched. Per germline, CDR1 SSHAT and CDR2 FNYEAQ (reference sequence). This CDR3 is 16 amino acids long. The CDR3 loop reads CASSLGLAGAEDTQYF. Here the CDR3 DNA reads TGTGCCAGCAGCTTAGGGCTAGCGGGAGCGGAAGATACGCAGTATTTT.

The V call is TRBV7-3, the J call TRBJ2-1; 7 nucleotides align to TRBD2. The CDR3 consists of 18 residues. Trimming at V came to 2 bases and at J to 0 bases, leaving 10 bases not matched to a gene. Germline V gene lookup returns CDR1 SGHTA and CDR2 FQGTGA. The CDR3 loop is CASSLVGSGMSSYNEQFF. The CDR3 coding sequence is TGTGCCAGCAGCTTAGTAGGGAGCGGGATGAGCTCCTACAATGAGCAGTTCTTC.

This sequence joins TRBV11-2 and TRBJ1-2; D not certain. Germline assignment: CDR1 SGHAT and CDR2 FQNNGV. The CDR3 is made up of 14 amino acids. Trimming shortened V by 0 bases and J by 0 bases, and 5 bases separated the two germline ends. The CDR3 spells CASSLDVANYGYTF. The CDR3 DNA reads as TGTGCCAGCAGCTTAGACGTAGCTAACTATGGCTACACCTTC. The full variable domain, rest sourced from reference TRBV11-2 and TRBJ1-2, is EAGVAQSPRYKIIEKRQSVAFWCNPISGHATLYWYQQILGQGPKLLIQFQNNGVVDDSQLPKDRFSAERLKGVDSTLKIQPAKLEDSAVYLCASSLDVANYGYTFGSGTRLTVV.

The chain links TRBV6-5 to TRBJ1-2, with 8 bases aligning to TRBD1. CDR3 length: 13 amino acids. V lost 5 bases to trimming and J lost 4 bases; unmatched junction nucleotides: 3. Germline-derived CDR1 and CDR2 are MNHEY and SVGAGI. The DNA of the CDR3 is TGTGCCAGCAGTCCGGACAGGGCCTATGGCTACACCTTC. Its protein is CASSPDRAYGYTF.

This sequence joins TRBV14 and TRBJ1-4, with a possible D match to TRBD1 (5 bases). V lost 1 base, J lost 4 bases, and 7 bases lay in between. The CDR3 has 14 residues. Germline V gene sequence: CDR1 SGHDN, CDR2 FVKESK. This CDR3 reads CASSQGGFNEKLFF. In DNA, the CDR3 is TGTGCCAGCAGCCAAGGGGGCTTTAATGAAAAACTGTTTTTT.

V usage is TRBV6-6 and J usage is TRBJ2-7, with 7 bases aligning to TRBD2. The CDR3 has 14 amino acids. Germline assignment: CDR1 MNHNY and CDR2 SVGAGI (reference sequence). The ends lost 2 bases at V and 0 bases at J; junction bases unmatched: 1. CDR3 amino acids: CASSYPGGSYEQYF. The CDR3 DNA reads as TGTGCCAGCAGTTACCCGGGAGGCTCCTACGAGCAGTACTTC.

The genes are TRBV4-2 and TRBJ2-7; D is unclear. V was trimmed by 4 bases and J by 0 bases, leaving 4 bases between them. The CDR3 totals 12 residues. Germline V lookup: CDR1 LGHNA, CDR2 YNFKEQ. CDR3 in DNA: TGTGCCAGCAGCCCTACCTCCTACGAGCAGTACTTC. The encoded protein is CASSPTSYEQYF.

Details on this clone: This CDR3 is also generated by other DNA sequences in the sample. The chain recombines TRBV28 with TRBJ1-2; TRBD1 might be the D (5 bases). Between the trimmed V and J ends, which lost 3 bases and 0 bases, there was a span of 5 bases. The length of the CDR3 is 13 residues. Germline loops: CDR1 MDHEN, CDR2 SYDVKM. CDR3 residues: CASSLTANYGYTF. In DNA, the CDR3 is TGTGCCAGCAGTTTGACAGCTAACTATGGCTACACCTTC.